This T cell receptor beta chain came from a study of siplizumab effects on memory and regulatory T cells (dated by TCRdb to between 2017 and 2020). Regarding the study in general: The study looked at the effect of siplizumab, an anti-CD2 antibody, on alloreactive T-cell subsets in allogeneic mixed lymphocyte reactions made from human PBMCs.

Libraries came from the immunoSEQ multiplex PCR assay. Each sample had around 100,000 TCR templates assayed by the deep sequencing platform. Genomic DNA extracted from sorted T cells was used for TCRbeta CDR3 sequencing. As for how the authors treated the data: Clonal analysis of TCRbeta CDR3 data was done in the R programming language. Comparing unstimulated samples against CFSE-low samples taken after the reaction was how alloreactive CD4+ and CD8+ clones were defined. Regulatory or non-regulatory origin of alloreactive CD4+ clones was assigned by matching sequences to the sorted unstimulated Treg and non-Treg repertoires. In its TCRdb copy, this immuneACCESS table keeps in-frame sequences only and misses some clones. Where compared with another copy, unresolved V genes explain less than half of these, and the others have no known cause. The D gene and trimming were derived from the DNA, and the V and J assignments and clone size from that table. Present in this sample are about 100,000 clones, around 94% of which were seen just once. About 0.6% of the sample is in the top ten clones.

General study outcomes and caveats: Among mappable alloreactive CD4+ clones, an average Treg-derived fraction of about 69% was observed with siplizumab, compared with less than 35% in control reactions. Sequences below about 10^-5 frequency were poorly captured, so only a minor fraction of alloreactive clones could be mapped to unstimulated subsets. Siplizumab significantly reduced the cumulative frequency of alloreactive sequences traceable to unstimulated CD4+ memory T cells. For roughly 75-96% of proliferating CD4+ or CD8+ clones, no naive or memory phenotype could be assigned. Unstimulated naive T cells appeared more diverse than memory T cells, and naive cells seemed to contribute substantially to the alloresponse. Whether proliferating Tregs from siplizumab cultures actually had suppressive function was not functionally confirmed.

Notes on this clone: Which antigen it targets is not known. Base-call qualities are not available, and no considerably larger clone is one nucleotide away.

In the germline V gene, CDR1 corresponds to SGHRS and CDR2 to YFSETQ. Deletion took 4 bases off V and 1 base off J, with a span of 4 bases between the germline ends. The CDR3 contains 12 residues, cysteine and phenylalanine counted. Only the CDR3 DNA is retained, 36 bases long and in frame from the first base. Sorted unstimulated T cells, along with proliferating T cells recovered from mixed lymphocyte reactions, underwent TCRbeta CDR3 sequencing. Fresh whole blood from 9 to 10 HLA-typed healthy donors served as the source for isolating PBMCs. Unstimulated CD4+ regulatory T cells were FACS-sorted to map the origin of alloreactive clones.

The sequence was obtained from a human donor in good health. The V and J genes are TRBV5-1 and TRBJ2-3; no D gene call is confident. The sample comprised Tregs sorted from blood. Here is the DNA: TGCGCCAGCAGCATCGGCACAGATACGCAGTATTTT. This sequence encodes CASSIGTDTQYF.